This T cell receptor (beta chain) stems from a study of CD8 T cells in Susac syndrome. General study results and limits: The study admitted that it had a relatively small number of individuals in its TCR sequencing and HLA analysis.

TCR beta sequences were obtained from blood CD8+ and CD4+ T cells. The controls were healthy donors who were matched for age and sex. Random hexamers served to reverse transcribe roughly 0.45 to 1 ug RNA. From the immunoSEQ multiplex PCR reads, TCRdb called clonotypes with MiXCR, one entry per CDR3 protein. The sample has roughly 80,000 distinct CDR3 sequences; 90% to 95% are singletons. This clonotype has only a few counts. Its matching antigen is unknown. V was pared by 8 bases and J by 15 bases, with 7 bases of the junction left unmatched. The CDR3 has 10 residues. Germline V CDR1 and CDR2: MNHEY, SMNVEV (reference sequence).

This receptor was identified in a human donor in good health. Sequencing input: CD8+ T cells from PBMCs. The gene calls are TRBV27 and TRBJ2-1; 7 bases are shared with TRBD2. The CDR3 is CASRGGGWFF. CDR3 nucleotides: TGTGCCAGCCGCGGGGGAGGTTGGTTCTTC.